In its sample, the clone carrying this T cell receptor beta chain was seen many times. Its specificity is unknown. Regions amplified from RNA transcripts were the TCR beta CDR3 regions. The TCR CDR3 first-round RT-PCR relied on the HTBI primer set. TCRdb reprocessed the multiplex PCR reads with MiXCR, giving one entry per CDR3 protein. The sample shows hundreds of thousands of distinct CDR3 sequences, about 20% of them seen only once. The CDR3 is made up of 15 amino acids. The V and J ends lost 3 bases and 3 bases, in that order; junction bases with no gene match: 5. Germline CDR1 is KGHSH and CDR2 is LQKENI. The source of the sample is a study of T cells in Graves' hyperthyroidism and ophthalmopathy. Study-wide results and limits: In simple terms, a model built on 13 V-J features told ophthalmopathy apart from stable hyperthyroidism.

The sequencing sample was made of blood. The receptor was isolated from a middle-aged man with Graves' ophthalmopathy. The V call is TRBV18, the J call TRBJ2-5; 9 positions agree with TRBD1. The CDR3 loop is CASSPGTGLKETQYF. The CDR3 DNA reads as TGTGCCAGCTCACCCGGGACAGGGCTGAAAGAGACCCAGTACTTC.